The 14 T cell receptor beta chains presented below share a single source sample, sequenced in a study of blood T cell repertoires in COVID-19. Some clones are missing from TCRdb's copy, which holds only in-frame ones; the method was immunoSEQ multiplex PCR. The sample includes under 450,000 clones, about nine tenths of them seen just once. The specimen was PBMCs or T cells enriched from blood (not recorded which). The receptor source for this set is a woman aged 40 to 50 who had been exposed to COVID-19.

The chain has TRBV29-1 and TRBJ1-5; D unclear. The CDR3 covers 13 residues. CDR1 SQVTM and CDR2 ANQGSEA come from the germline V gene. Deletions cut 4 bases from V and 2 bases from J, with 9 bases between. The CDR3 DNA sequence: TGCAGCGTTGTGGTAGAGGGCAATCAGCCCCAGCATTTT. It specifies CSVVVEGNQPQHF.

The CDR3 region has the DNA TGTGCCAGTATCGGGGAGGGTTATGAGCAGTTCTTC. This encodes CASIGEGYEQFF. This sequence joins TRBV19 and TRBJ2-1; TRBD2 aligns across 7 bases. This CDR3 comprises 12 residues. Losses at the gene ends were 7 bases for V and 8 bases for J; bases not matched to a gene: 5. Germline V gives CDR1 LNHDA, CDR2 SQIVND (reference sequence). Using reference TRBV19 and TRBJ2-1 for the parts outside the CDR3, the full variable domain is DGGITQSPKYLFRKEGQNVTLSCEQNLNHDAMYWYRQDPGQGLRLIYYSQIVNDFQKGDIAEGYSVSREKKESFPLTVTSAQKNPTAFYLCASIGEGYEQFFGPGTRLTVL.

This chain uses TRBV19 with TRBJ1-2, with 10 nucleotides matching TRBD1. CDR1 is LNHDA, CDR2 SQIVND, per germline (reference sequence). Trimming cost V 7 bases and J 2 bases; bases outside gene matches: 4. This CDR3 has 14 amino acids. CDR3 nucleotides: TGTGCCAGTACCCCGACAGGGGGCAACTATGGCTACACCTTC. Its translation: CASTPTGGNYGYTF.

This sequence joins TRBV5-6 and TRBJ1-2; D ambiguous. Trimming cost V 1 base and J 0 bases, with 16 bases left between them. There are 17 residues in the CDR3. Per germline, CDR1 SGHDT and CDR2 YYEEEE. The chain's CDR3 is CASSLFGGRNTNYGYTF. CDR3 DNA sequence: TGTGCCAGCAGCTTGTTTGGAGGGCGGAATACTAACTATGGCTACACCTTC.

V is TRBV20-1 and J is TRBJ2-5, with 7 bases lining up with TRBD2. The CDR3 contains 14 residues. Germline V gene lookup returns CDR1 DFQATT and CDR2 SNEGSKA (reference sequence). The trim removed 3 bases at V and 1 base at J, leaving 5 bases unmatched. CDR3 sequence (DNA): TGCAGTGCTAGTGGGAGGGGTCGCCAAGAGACCCAGTACTTC. Protein product: CSASGRGRQETQYF.

The V and J genes are TRBV10-1 and TRBJ1-1, with 7 positions matching TRBD1. V dropped 4 bases and J dropped 5; count of bases not matched to a gene: 10. Per the germline V gene, CDR1 is WNHNN and CDR2 is SYGVQD (reference sequence). CDR3 length: 15 residues. The CDR3 nucleotides read TGCGCCAGCAGTGGGGCTGGAAGGGGGCGGACTGAAGCTTTCTTT. It is translated as CASSGAGRGRTEAFF.

V is TRBV19 and J is TRBJ2-1, with 8 bases identical to TRBD2. With 6 bases clipped from V and 8 bases from J, the junction kept 9 bases outside the gene matches. Germline loops: CDR1 LNHDA, CDR2 SQIVND (reference sequence). This CDR3 has 14 residues. CDR3 sequence: CASSQGDGRDEQFF. CDR3 in DNA: TGTGCCAGTAGCCAAGGGGACGGGAGGGATGAGCAGTTCTTC.

The chain is built from TRBV27 and TRBJ1-2, with 11 bases lining up with TRBD1. V lost 2 bases and J lost 5; bases outside the gene matches: 10. The CDR3 is 17 residues long. Germline V gene lookup returns CDR1 MNHEY and CDR2 SMNVEV (reference sequence). The CDR3 sequence: CASSLRTGGLREYGYTF. DNA of the CDR3: TGTGCCAGCAGTTTAAGGACAGGGGGCTTGAGGGAATATGGCTACACCTTC.

This chain links TRBV19 with TRBJ1-2; 9 bases map to TRBD1. Looked up from germline, CDR1 is LNHDA and CDR2 is SQIVND (reference sequence). This CDR3 has 16 residues. The trim removed 7 bases at V and 2 bases at J, leaving 11 bases unmatched. In DNA form, the CDR3 reads TGTGCCAGTACGACAGGGGGGCCCTTAGTCAACTATGGCTACACCTTC. The encoded protein is CASTTGGPLVNYGYTF.

The V and J genes are TRBV21-1 and TRBJ1-5. TRBV21-1 is deemed a pseudogene. The CDR3 runs to 15 residues. The CDR3 protein is CASSNSHSSNQPQHF. The CDR3 DNA follows: TGTGCCAGCAGCAACTCCCACTCAAGCAATCAGCCCCAGCATTTT.

V is TRBV10-3 and J is TRBJ1-1; the match to TRBD1 covers 10 bases. There are 15 residues in the CDR3. Germline loops: CDR1 ENHRY, CDR2 SYGVKD. V gave up 6 bases and J gave up 0 bases; unmatched junction bases: 4. Written as DNA, the CDR3 is TGTGCCATCAGAGGGACAGGGGATGTGAACACTGAAGCTTTCTTT. It is translated as CAIRGTGDVNTEAFF.

The chain employs TRBV13 and TRBJ2-1; D unclear. The CDR3 is 12 amino acids. The V end was cut by 0 bases, the J end by 15 bases, with 12 bases between. Germline lookup yields CDR1 PRHDT and CDR2 FYEKMQ (reference sequence). The chain's CDR3 is CASSLGPTSRFF. Here the CDR3 DNA reads TGTGCCAGCAGCTTAGGACCCACGAGTAGGTTCTTC.

The chain is built from TRBV6-5 and TRBJ1-5; no definite D call. The length of the CDR3 is 15 residues. Germline V gives CDR1 MNHEY, CDR2 SVGAGI. Trimming removed 4 bases from V and 3 bases from J, with 13 bases in between. CDR3 in amino acids: CASSSSTPLNQPQHF. CDR3 DNA sequence: TGTGCCAGCAGTTCATCGACACCCCTCAATCAGCCCCAGCATTTT.

The chain has TRBV9 and TRBJ2-7, with 9 nucleotides matching TRBD1. V lost 4 bases to trimming and J lost 7 bases; unmatched junction nucleotides: 12. Germline-derived CDR1 and CDR2 are SGDLS and YYNGEE. The CDR3 is 15 amino acids. CDR3 bases: TGTGCCAGCAGCCCGACCGTGGGACAGGGAAAAGAGCAGTACTTC. Its protein product is CASSPTVGQGKEQYF.